The rows below give T cell receptor beta chains drawn from one sample of a study of cytomegalovirus exposure and HLA in healthy donors. Using immunoSEQ multiplex PCR, the repertoire was profiled, and TCRdb retains in-frame clones only, with some absent. The sample comprises fewer than 200,000 clones, roughly 79% of which are singletons, and 1.3% rests with the top ten. Sequenced input: PBMCs. These receptors came from a man aged 30-40 years in good health and CMV-seronegative. Each CDR3 is given with its conserved first and last residue. The D gene is left open where the match is weak. Rows give clone size only sometimes, using once, few, many, or a class for an expanded clone.

. TRBJ1-1 . TRBV5-8 CASSSPDSLNTEAFF TGTGCCAGCAGCTCGCCGGACAGCCTGAACACTGAAGCTTTCTTT
. TRBJ2-7 TRBD2 TRBV7-9 CASSYSVGAGGLKQYF TGTGCCAGCAGCTACAGCGTAGGAGCGGGGGGACTTAAGCAGTACTTC
. TRBJ2-5 TRBD2 TRBV11-2 CASSHQRGGSMRETQYF TGTGCCAGCAGCCACCAACGGGGGGGAAGCATGAGGGAGACCCAGTACTTC
. TRBJ2-7 . TRBV28 CASAFSPSSYEQYF TGTGCCAGCGCCTTTTCTCCGAGCTCCTACGAGCAGTACTTC
. TRBJ2-2 TRBD2 TRBV7-8 CASSLGTSVPGELFF TGTGCCAGCAGCCTGGGGACTAGCGTTCCCGGGGAGCTGTTTTTT
. TRBJ1-5 . TRBV2 CASGGDSNQPQHF TGTGCCAGCGGGGGGGATAGCAATCAGCCCCAGCATTTT
. TRBJ1-4 TRBD1 TRBV7-3 CASSLEGPGTGGEKLFF TGTGCCAGCAGCTTAGAGGGACCCGGGACAGGGGGTGAAAAACTGTTTTTT
. TRBJ2-3 . TRBV28 CAGSGDLTDTQYF TGTGCCGGGAGCGGCGATCTCACAGATACGCAGTATTTT
. TRBJ2-7 . TRBV4-1 CASSRIPGGGNEQYF TGCGCCAGCAGCCGGATACCGGGGGGCGGCAACGAGCAGTACTTC
few TRBJ2-2 TRBD2 TRBV4-3 CASSLGQRGSNGGELFF TGCGCCAGCAGTCTAGGGCAGCGGGGGTCCAACGGGGGGGAGCTGTTTTTT
. TRBJ2-1 . TRBV25-1 CASSERGYRMNEQFF TGTGCCAGCAGTGAACGGGGGTACCGCATGAATGAGCAGTTCTTC
few TRBJ2-7 TRBD2 TRBV4-3 CASSPGLAEVDYEQYF TGCGCCAGCAGCCCCGGACTAGCGGAGGTCGACTACGAGCAGTACTTC
. TRBJ1-2 . TRBV2 CASSTGIYGYTF TGTGCCAGCAGTACGGGGATCTATGGCTACACCTTC
. TRBJ2-1 TRBD2 TRBV7-3 CASSLAGGNNEQFF TGTGCCAGCAGTCTAGCGGGAGGGAACAATGAGCAGTTCTTC
. TRBJ2-3 TRBD1 TRBV7-3 CASSSLRDRSLTDTQYF TGTGCCAGCAGCTCGCTCCGGGACAGGAGTCTCACAGATACGCAGTATTTT
. TRBJ1-1 . TRBV6-5 CASSNLQGWVEAFF TGTGCCAGCAGTAATTTACAGGGCTGGGTTGAAGCTTTCTTT
. TRBJ2-7 TRBD1 TRBV30 CAWSKGGASYEQYF TGTGCCTGGAGTAAAGGGGGCGCGTCGTACGAGCAGTACTTC
. TRBJ1-1 TRBD1 TRBV19 CASNLQGAETEAFF TGTGCCAGTAATCTACAGGGGGCGGAGACTGAAGCTTTCTTT
. TRBJ2-7 . TRBV19 CASNIGEEKQYF TGTGCCAGTAATATCGGGGAAGAAAAGCAGTACTTC
. TRBJ2-1 . TRBV6-1 CASSGRQSSYNEQFF TGTGCCAGCAGTGGTAGACAAAGCTCCTACAATGAGCAGTTCTTC
. TRBJ2-1 TRBD1 TRBV27 CASSPSDRAEQFF TGTGCCAGCAGTCCCTCGGACAGGGCTGAGCAGTTCTTC
. TRBJ2-2 . TRBV5-4 CASSLAGRTGELFF TGTGCCAGCAGCTTGGCTGGGAGGACCGGGGAGCTGTTTTTT
. TRBJ1-6 . TRBV28 CASRPTGLNSPLHF TGTGCCAGCAGACCGACAGGCCTCAATTCACCCCTCCACTTT
. TRBJ2-7 TRBD2 TRBV10-1 CASSEGLAGYYEQYF TGCGCCAGCAGTGAGGGACTAGCGGGGTACTACGAGCAGTACTTC
. TRBJ2-3 . TRBV6-5 CASSYGRRDTQYF TGTGCCAGCAGTTACGGGAGGCGTGATACGCAGTATTTT
. TRBJ2-1 TRBD2 TRBV6-5 CASPPSGRDNEQFF TGTGCCAGCCCCCCTAGCGGGAGGGACAATGAGCAGTTCTTC
. TRBJ1-1 . TRBV19 CASSTTGNTEAFF TGTGCCAGTAGTACCACGGGGAACACTGAAGCTTTCTTT
. TRBJ2-1 . TRBV29-1 CSWGPGNEQFF TGCAGCTGGGGGCCAGGCAATGAGCAGTTCTTC
. TRBJ1-5 TRBD1 TRBV6-1 CASSVVRGDNQPQHF TGTGCCAGCAGTGTTGTCAGGGGGGATAATCAGCCCCAGCATTTT
. TRBJ1-1 TRBD1 TRBV27 CASSFTDREKAFF TGTGCCAGCAGTTTCACGGACAGGGAGAAAGCTTTCTTT
. TRBJ1-5 . TRBV28 CASSQNDQPQHF TGTGCCAGCAGTCAGAATGATCAGCCCCAGCATTTT
. TRBJ1-6 TRBD1 TRBV6-1 CAGTGSLSGNSPLHF TGTGCCGGGACAGGGTCCCTTAGCGGGAATTCACCCCTCCACTTT
. TRBJ1-2 TRBD1 TRBV9 CASSGTGGRYGYTF TGTGCCAGCAGCGGGACAGGGGGCCGCTATGGCTACACCTTC
. TRBJ1-4 . TRBV7-2 CASSSGSLATNEKLFF TGTGCCAGCAGCTCGGGATCTTTGGCAACTAATGAAAAACTGTTTTTT
. TRBJ1-2 . TRBV11-2 CASSTYRDDGYTF TGTGCCAGCAGCACATACAGGGATGATGGCTACACCTTC
. TRBJ1-1 TRBD1 TRBV7-9 CASIFGTANTEAFF TGTGCCAGCATTTTTGGGACAGCGAACACTGAAGCCTTCTTT
. TRBJ2-3 . TRBV9 CASSVGPFDRSTDTQYF TGTGCCAGCAGCGTAGGTCCCTTCGACAGGAGCACAGATACGCAGTATTTT
. TRBJ2-7 TRBD2 TRBV5-6 CASSLRPGLARSSYEQYF TGTGCCAGCAGCTTGCGCCCGGGACTAGCCCGAAGCTCCTACGAGCAGTACTTC
. TRBJ1-5 . TRBV30 CACRRGADQPQHF TGTGCCTGTAGACGGGGGGCGGACCAGCCCCAGCATTTT
. TRBJ1-2 . TRBV29-1 CSVEFRGYGYTF TGCAGCGTTGAATTCAGGGGCTATGGCTACACCTTC
once TRBJ2-5 TRBD2 TRBV10-3 CAISELAGVVETQYF TGTGCCATCAGTGAACTAGCGGGAGTCGTGGAGACCCAGTACTTC
. TRBJ2-3 TRBD2 TRBV28 CASRGTSGGTDTQYF TGTGCCAGCAGAGGGACTAGCGGGGGTACAGATACGCAGTATTTT
. TRBJ1-1 . TRBV19 CASSTLWGGNTEAFF TGTGCCAGTAGTACCCTTTGGGGGGGAAACACTGAAGCTTTCTTT
. TRBJ2-6 . TRBV28 CASIGGELTSGANVLTF TGTGCCAGTATAGGCGGGGAGCTCACCTCTGGGGCCAACGTCCTGACTTTC
. TRBJ2-3 TRBD2 TRBV15 CATSRAGAGGADTQYF TGTGCCACCAGCAGAGCGGGCGCGGGAGGGGCAGATACGCAGTATTTT
. TRBJ2-2 . TRBV19 CASRGTERNTGELFF TGTGCCAGTAGGGGGACTGAGAGAAACACCGGGGAGCTGTTTTTT
. TRBJ2-7 TRBD1 TRBV30 CAWSTGGMYEQYF TGTGCCTGGAGTACAGGGGGCATGTACGAGCAGTACTTC
few TRBJ2-7 TRBD2 TRBV30 CAWSVRLAGDREQYF TGTGCCTGGAGTGTACGGCTAGCGGGAGATCGGGAGCAGTACTTC
. TRBJ2-1 . TRBV11-2 CASSFVHGTPYNEQFF TGTGCCAGCAGCTTTGTTCACGGGACACCATACAATGAGCAGTTCTTC